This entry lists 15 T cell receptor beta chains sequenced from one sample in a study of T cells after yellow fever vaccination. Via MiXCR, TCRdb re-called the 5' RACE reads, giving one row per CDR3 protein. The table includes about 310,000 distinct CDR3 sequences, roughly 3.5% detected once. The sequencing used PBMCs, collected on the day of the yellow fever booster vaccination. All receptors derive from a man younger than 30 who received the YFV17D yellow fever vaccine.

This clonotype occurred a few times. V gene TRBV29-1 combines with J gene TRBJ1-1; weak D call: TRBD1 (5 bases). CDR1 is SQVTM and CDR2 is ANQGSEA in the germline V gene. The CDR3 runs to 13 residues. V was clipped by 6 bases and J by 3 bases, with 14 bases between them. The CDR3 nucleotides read TGCAGCGTCGCATGGGGGGGGGACACTGAAGCTTTCTTT. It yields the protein CSVAWGGDTEAFF.

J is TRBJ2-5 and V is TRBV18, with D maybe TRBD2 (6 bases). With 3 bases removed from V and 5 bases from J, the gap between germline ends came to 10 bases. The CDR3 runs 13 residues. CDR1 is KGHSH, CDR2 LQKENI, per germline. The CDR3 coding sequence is TGTGCCAGCTCACCCGGGCGGGATGAGACCCAGTACTTC. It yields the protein CASSPGRDETQYF.

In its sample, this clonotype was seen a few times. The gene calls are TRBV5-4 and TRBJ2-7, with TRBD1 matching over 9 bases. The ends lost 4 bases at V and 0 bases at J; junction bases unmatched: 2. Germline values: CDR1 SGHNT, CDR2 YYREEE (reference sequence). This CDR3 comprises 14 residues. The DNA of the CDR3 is TGTGCCAGCAGCCAGGGACAGGGCTCCTACGAGCAGTACGTC. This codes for CASSQGQGSYEQYV.

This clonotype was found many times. The CDR3 DNA follows: TGTGCCAGCAGTTACTCGGGTCAGAGAAGAAGCATTCAGTACTTC. Residues: CASSYSGQRRSIQYF. The chain is built from TRBV6-5 and TRBJ2-4, with D unresolved. CDR1 is MNHEY and CDR2 is SVGAGI in the germline V gene. The V end was cut by 0 bases, the J end by 9 bases, with 15 bases between. The CDR3 consists of 15 residues.

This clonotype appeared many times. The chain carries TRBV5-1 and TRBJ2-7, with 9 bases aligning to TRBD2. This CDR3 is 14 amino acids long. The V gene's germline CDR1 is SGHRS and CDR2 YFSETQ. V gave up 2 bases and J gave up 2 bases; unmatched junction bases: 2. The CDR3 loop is CASSLKRGAYEQYF. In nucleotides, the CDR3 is TGCGCCAGCAGCTTAAAGCGGGGGGCCTACGAGCAGTACTTC.

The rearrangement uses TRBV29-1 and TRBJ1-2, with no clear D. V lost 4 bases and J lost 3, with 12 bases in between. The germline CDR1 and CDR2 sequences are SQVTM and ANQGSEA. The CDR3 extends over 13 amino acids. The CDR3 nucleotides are TGCAGCGTTGGCCAGGCCTCTCACTATGGCTACACCTTC. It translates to CSVGQASHYGYTF.

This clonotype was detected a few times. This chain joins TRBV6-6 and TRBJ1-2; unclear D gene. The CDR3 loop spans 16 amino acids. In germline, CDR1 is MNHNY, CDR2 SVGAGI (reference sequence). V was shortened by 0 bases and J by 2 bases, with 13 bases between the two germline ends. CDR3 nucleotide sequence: TGTGCCAGCAGTTACTCGCTGCTGGGTCTGAACTATGGCTACACCTTC. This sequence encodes CASSYSLLGLNYGYTF.

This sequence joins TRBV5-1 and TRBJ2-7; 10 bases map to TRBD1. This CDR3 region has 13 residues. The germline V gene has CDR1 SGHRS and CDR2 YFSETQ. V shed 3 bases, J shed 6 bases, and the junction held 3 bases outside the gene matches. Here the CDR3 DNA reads TGCGCCAGCAGCTACGGGACAGGGGTCGAGCAGTACTTC. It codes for CASSYGTGVEQYF.

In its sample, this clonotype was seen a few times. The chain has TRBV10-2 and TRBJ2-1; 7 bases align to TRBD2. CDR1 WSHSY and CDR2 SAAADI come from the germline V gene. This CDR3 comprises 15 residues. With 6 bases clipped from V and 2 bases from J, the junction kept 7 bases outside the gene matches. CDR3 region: CASSPSSGPYNEQFF. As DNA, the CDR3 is TGCGCCAGCAGCCCCTCTAGCGGCCCCTACAATGAGCAGTTCTTC.

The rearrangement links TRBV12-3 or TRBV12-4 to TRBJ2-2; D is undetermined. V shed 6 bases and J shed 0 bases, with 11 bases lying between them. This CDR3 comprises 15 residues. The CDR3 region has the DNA TGTGCCAGCAGGATAGGGCGTTCGAACACCGGGGAGCTGTTTTTT. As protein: CASRIGRSNTGELFF.

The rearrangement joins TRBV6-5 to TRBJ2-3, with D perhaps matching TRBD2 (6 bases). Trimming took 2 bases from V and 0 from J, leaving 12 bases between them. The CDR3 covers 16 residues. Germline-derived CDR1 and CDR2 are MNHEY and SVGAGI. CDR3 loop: CASSYGPGLSTDTQYF. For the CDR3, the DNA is TGTGCCAGCAGTTACGGCCCGGGACTGAGCACAGATACGCAGTATTTT.

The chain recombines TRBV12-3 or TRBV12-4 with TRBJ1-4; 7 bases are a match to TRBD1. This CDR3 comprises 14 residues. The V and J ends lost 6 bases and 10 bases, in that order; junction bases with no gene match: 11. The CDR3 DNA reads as TGTGCCAGCAGGGCGACAGGGAGAGTCGGAAAACTGTTTTTT. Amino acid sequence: CASRATGRVGKLFF.

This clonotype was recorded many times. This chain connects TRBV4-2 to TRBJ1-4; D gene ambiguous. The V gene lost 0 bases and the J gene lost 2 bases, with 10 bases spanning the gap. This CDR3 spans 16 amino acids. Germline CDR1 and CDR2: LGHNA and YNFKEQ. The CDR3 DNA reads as TGTGCCAGCAGCCAAGATGGAGGAGGGACTAATGAAAAACTGTTTTTT. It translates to CASSQDGGGTNEKLFF.

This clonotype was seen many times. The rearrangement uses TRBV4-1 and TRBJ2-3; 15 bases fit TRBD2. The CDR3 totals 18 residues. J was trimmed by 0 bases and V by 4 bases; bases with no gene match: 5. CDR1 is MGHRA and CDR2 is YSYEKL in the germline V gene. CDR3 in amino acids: CASSPGLAGGKSTDTQYF. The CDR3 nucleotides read TGCGCCAGCAGCCCTGGACTAGCGGGGGGGAAGAGCACAGATACGCAGTATTTT.

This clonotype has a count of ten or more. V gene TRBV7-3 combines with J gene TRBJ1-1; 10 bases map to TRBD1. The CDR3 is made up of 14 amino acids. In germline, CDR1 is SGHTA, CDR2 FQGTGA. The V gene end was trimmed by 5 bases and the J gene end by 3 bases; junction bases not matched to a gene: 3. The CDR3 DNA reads TGTGCCAGCAGCGACAGGGGGCCCCACACTGAAGCTTTCTTT. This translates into CASSDRGPHTEAFF.